Listed below are T cell receptor beta chains from one sample, sequenced in a study of regulatory T cells in long-lasting Graves disease. TCRdb reprocessed the multiplex PCR reads with MiXCR, giving one entry per CDR3 protein. Here the sample spans 400,000 or so distinct CDR3 sequences, around 20% being singletons. This sample comprised peripheral blood mononuclear cells (PBMCs), obtained when the disease was refractory, from a patient treated with antithyroid drugs. The origin of the receptors is a female donor with Graves disease. Both conserved end residues are part of each CDR3. D genes are given only for firm matches. Clone sizes are given selectively: once, few, many, or a class where the clone is expanded.

>TRBJ1-1|.|many|14|TRBV5-1
TGTGCCAGCAGCTTGGTGGCCGGGAACACTGAAGCTTTCTTT
CASSLVAGNTEAFF
>TRBJ2-4|.|many|14|TRBV7-2
TGTGCCAGCAGCTTATCGAACGTCAAAAACATTCAGTACTTC
CASSLSNVKNIQYF
>TRBJ1-3|.|.|14|TRBV6-5
TGTGCCAGCAGTTATACACAGGCGGGAAACACCATATATTTT
CASSYTQAGNTIYF
>TRBJ2-5|.|many|13|TRBV11-1
TGTGCCAGCAGCCCATCCAGACAAGAGACCCAGTACTTC
CASSPSRQETQYF
>TRBJ1-2|.|many|12|TRBV3-1
TGTGCCAGCAGCCAAGCGCCCTATGGCTACACCTTC
CASSQAPYGYTF
>TRBJ2-5|.|many|16|TRBV12-3/TRBV12-4
TGTGCCAGCAGCCCCCGGAGGGAAAGGGATCAAGAGACCCAGTACTTC
CASSPRRERDQETQYF
>TRBJ1-1|TRBD1|.|15|TRBV6-9
TGTGCCAGCAGTTTTACCTTACAGGGGAGGACTGAAGCTTTCTTT
CASSFTLQGRTEAFF
>TRBJ2-2|TRBD2|many|18|TRBV7-2
TGTGCCAGCAGCTCGACCGGGACTAGCCTCGGCGGCACCGGGGAGCTGTTTTTT
CASSSTGTSLGGTGELFF
>TRBJ2-1|.|.|15|TRBV20-1
TGCAGTGCTAGATCCTGGATCCATCCCCGGAATGAGCAGTTCTTC
CSARSWIHPRNEQFF
>TRBJ2-2|TRBD1|once|15|TRBV28
TGTGCCAGCAACCGGGACAGGACTAACACCGGGGAGCTGTTTTTT
CASNRDRTNTGELFF
>TRBJ2-5|TRBD2|few|19|TRBV4-3
TGCGCCAGCAGCCAAGCGCTTGTGGCCACGACCGGCGGGAGGGGGACCCAGTACTTC
CASSQALVATTGGRGTQYF
>TRBJ2-2|TRBD2|few|17|TRBV7-2
TGTGCCAGCAGCGTAAGCGGGAGGGCCTCGAACACCGGGGAGCTGTTTTTT
CASSVSGRASNTGELFF
>TRBJ2-5|TRBD2|many|20|TRBV7-2
TGTGCCAGCAGCTCCATCGGGACTAGCGGGAGGGTCTGGTACCAAGAGACCCAGTACTTC
CASSSIGTSGRVWYQETQYF
>TRBJ1-5|.|few|14|TRBV2
TGTGCCAGCAGTGAACGGCTAAGCAATCAGCCCCAGCATTTT
CASSERLSNQPQHF
>TRBJ2-5|.|many|19|TRBV7-3
TGTGCCAGCAGCTCGCGGACAGCCTTCGATGCTCTAGCGGCCCGTACCCAGTACTTC
CASSSRTAFDALAARTQYF
>TRBJ1-4|.|.|11|TRBV28
TGTGCCAGCAGTTACCAAGAAAAACTGTTTTTT
CASSYQEKLFF
>TRBJ1-2|.|many|13|TRBV27
TGTGCCAGCCGATCGGACAGCCAGATCCATATATTCTTC
CASRSDSQIHIFF
>TRBJ1-4|TRBD1|many|16|TRBV19
TGTGCCAGTAGTGCCACGGAGGGGGCCGGGGATGAAAAACTGTTTTTT
CASSATEGAGDEKLFF
>TRBJ2-6|TRBD2|few|17|TRBV6-1
TGTGCCAGCAGTATACGGTCTAGCGGGTCTGGGGCCAACGTCCTGACTTTC
CASSIRSSGSGANVLTF
>TRBJ2-1|TRBD2|many|18|TRBV2
TGTGCCAGCAGTGAAAAGGCTAGCGGGAGAGCCATTTCGGGTGAGCAGTTCTTC
CASSEKASGRAISGEQFF
>TRBJ1-2|.|many|15|TRBV24-1
TGCGCCACCAGTGACGGTCCCGGGCGGGACGCTGCCTACACCTTC
CATSDGPGRDAAYTF
>TRBJ1-1|.|.|10|TRBV28
TGTGCCAGCAATCGATATGAAGCTTTCTTT
CASNRYEAFF
>TRBJ2-5|.|many|14|TRBV10-1
TGCGCCAGCAGTAAGAACCTGGGAGAAGAGACCCAGTACTTC
CASSKNLGEETQYF
>TRBJ1-5|TRBD1|.|16|TRBV28
TGTGCCAGCAGTACCCCGACAGGGCCCCTCCATCGGCCCCAGCATTTT
CASSTPTGPLHRPQHF
>TRBJ2-7|TRBD2|many|16|TRBV27
TGTGCCAGCAGTTCATCAGGGACTAGCGGGAGCGACGAGCAGTACTTC
CASSSSGTSGSDEQYF
>TRBJ1-4|TRBD1|many|13|TRBV20-1
TGCAGTGCTCCGGGACAGGGGGTTGAAAAACTGTTTTTT
CSAPGQGVEKLFF
>TRBJ2-7|.|few|14|TRBV27
TGTGCCAGCAGTATATACGGTGAAACCTACGAGCAGTACTTC
CASSIYGETYEQYF
>TRBJ2-5|.|many|12|TRBV11-2
TGTGCCAGCAGCTTAGCCAGGGGGGACCAGTACTTC
CASSLARGDQYF
>TRBJ1-5|.|many|16|TRBV28
TGTGCCAGCAGTTTAGGTGTCGGGACGGTCAATCAGCCCCAGCATTTT
CASSLGVGTVNQPQHF
>TRBJ2-1|TRBD2|.|13|TRBV20-1
TGCAGTGCTAAAAAACTAGCGGTCAATGAGCAGTTCTTC
CSAKKLAVNEQFF
>TRBJ2-5|TRBD1|.|14|TRBV6-1
TGTGCCAGCAGTAGGGACAGTCCTTCGGGGACCCAGTACTTC
CASSRDSPSGTQYF
>TRBJ2-2|TRBD2|.|14|TRBV19
TGTGCCAGTAGATGGGGGAGGGTTGGCGGGGAGCTGTTTTTT
CASRWGRVGGELFF
>TRBJ2-1|.|few|13|TRBV27
TGTGCCAGCAGCACCTCCCCCCGAAATGAGCAGTTCTTC
CASSTSPRNEQFF
>TRBJ2-5|.|.|17|TRBV19
TGTGCCAGTAGTAGATGGCGTGTGGGCCCCGGCCAAGAGACCCAGTACTTC
CASSRWRVGPGQETQYF
>TRBJ1-3|TRBD1|.|16|TRBV12-3/TRBV12-4
TGTGCCAGCACCTCGACAGGGCTCTTCTCTGGAAACACCATATATTTT
CASTSTGLFSGNTIYF